The clone carrying this TCR beta chain has only a few counts. The data were taken from a study of early T cells in non-severe SARS-CoV-2 infection. Study background: Sequencing targeted bulk RNA from unsorted whole blood, leaving chains unpaired.

Unique molecular identifiers were added to individual cDNA molecules. TCRdb recomputed calls from the 5' RACE reads with MiXCR, one row per CDR3 protein. The data hold tens of thousands of distinct CDR3 sequences, with roughly 15% observed a single time. CDR1 and CDR2 from the germline V gene are SEHNR and FQNEAQ (reference sequence). The ends lost 7 bases at V and 7 bases at J; junction bases unmatched: 9. This CDR3 comprises 16 residues. V is TRBV7-9 and J is TRBJ2-1, with 14 bases aligning to TRBD2. Sequencing used whole blood, obtained at baseline. This receptor was identified in an adult who was a healthcare worker with PCR-confirmed SARS-CoV-2 infection or an uninfected control (not recorded which). The CDR3 DNA reads as TGTGCCAGCACCGGGACTAGCGGGAGAAACCCTAATGAGCAGTTCTTC. Protein sequence: CASTGTSGRNPNEQFF.